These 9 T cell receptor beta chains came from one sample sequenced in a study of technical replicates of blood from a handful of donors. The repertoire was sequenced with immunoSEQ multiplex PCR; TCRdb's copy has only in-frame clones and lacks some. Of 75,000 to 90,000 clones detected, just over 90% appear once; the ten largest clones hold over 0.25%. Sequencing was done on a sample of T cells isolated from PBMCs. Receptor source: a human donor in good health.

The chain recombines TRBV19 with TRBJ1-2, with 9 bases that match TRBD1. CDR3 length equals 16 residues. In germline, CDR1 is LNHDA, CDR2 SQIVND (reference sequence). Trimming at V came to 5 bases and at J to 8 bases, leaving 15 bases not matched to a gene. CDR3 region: CASSSLGTGRIEGYTF. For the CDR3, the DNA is TGTGCCAGTAGTTCTTTGGGGACAGGGAGGATAGAAGGCTACACCTTC.

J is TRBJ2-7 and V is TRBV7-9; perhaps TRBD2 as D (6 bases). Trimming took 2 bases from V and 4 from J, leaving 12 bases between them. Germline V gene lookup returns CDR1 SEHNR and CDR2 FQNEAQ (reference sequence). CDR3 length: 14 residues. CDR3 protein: CASSLSYGGYEQYF. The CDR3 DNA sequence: TGTGCCAGCAGCTTATCGTACGGGGGTTACGAGCAGTACTTC.

CDR3 protein: CASSSLAEFSLRIYEQYF. CDR3 bases: TGTGCCAGCAGTTCCCTTGCTGAATTTAGTCTTCGTATCTACGAGCAGTACTTC. This rearrangement joins TRBV5-5 to TRBJ2-7; the D is unclear. With 5 bases removed from V and 3 bases from J, the gap between germline ends came to 27 bases. CDR3 length: 18 residues. CDR1 is SGHKS, CDR2 YYEKEE, per germline (reference sequence).

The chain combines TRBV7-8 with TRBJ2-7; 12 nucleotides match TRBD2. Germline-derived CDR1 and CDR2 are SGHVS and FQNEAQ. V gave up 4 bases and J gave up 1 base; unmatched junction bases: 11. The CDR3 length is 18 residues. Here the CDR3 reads CASSSLLAGGSFSYEQYF. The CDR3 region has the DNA TGTGCCAGCAGCTCCCTACTAGCGGGAGGATCTTTTTCCTACGAGCAGTACTTC.

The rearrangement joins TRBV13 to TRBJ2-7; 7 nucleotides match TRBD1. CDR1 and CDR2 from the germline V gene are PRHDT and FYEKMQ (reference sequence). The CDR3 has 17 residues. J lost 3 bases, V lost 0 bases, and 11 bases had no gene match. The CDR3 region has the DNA TGTGCCAGCAGCTTAGGGGTTTGGGGAAGGGGGCTCTACGAGCAGTACTTC. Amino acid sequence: CASSLGVWGRGLYEQYF.

The CDR3, as DNA: TGTGCCAGCAGAATAAGCGTAAACACTGAAGCTTTCTTT. As protein: CASRISVNTEAFF. The chain uses TRBV2 and TRBJ1-1; D gene ambiguous. V shed 6 bases and J shed 2 bases, with 10 bases lying between them. This CDR3 is built from 13 residues. Per germline, CDR1 SNHLY and CDR2 FYNNEI.

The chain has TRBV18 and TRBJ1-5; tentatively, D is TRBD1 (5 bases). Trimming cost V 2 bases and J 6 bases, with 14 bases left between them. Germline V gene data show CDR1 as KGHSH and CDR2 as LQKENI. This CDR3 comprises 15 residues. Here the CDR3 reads CASSPGDMGPQPQHF. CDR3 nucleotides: TGTGCCAGCTCACCAGGGGATATGGGGCCTCAGCCCCAGCATTTT.

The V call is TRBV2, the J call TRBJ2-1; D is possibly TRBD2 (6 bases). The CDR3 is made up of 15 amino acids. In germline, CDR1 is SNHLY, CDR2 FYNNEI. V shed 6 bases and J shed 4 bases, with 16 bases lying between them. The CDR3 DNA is TGTGCCAGCAGGGACCCGGGAGCGCCTTACAATGAGCAGTTCTTC. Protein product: CASRDPGAPYNEQFF.

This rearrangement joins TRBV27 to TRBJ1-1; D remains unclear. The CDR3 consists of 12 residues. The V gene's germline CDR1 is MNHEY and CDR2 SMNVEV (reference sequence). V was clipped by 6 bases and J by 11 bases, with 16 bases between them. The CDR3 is CASSNERGRAFF. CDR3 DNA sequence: TGTGCCAGCAGCAACGAACGGGGTAGGGCTTTCTTT.